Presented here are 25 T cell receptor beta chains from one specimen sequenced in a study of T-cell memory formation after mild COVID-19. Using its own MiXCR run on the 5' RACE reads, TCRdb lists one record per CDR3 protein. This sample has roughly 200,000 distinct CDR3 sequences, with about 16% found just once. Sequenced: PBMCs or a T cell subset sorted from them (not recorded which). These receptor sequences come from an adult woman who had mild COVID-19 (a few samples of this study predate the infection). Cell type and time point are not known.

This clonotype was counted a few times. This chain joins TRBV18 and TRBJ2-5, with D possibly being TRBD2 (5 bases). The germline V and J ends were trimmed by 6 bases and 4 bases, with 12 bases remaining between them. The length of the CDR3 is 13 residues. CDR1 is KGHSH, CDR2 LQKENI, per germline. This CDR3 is CASSEAIGETQYF. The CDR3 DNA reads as TGTGCCAGCTCGGAGGCTATCGGAGAGACCCAGTACTTC.

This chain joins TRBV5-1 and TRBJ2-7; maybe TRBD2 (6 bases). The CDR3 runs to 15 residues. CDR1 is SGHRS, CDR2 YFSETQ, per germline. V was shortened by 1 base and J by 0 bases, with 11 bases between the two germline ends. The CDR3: CASSLLRRGSYEQYF. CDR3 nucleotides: TGCGCCAGCAGCTTGCTGCGGAGGGGCTCCTACGAGCAGTACTTC.

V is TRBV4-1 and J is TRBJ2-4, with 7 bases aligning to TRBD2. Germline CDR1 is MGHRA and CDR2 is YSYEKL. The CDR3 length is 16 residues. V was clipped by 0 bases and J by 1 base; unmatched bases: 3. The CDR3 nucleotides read TGCGCCAGCAGCCAAGAGGTGGGGGGGGCCAAAAACATTCAGTACTTC. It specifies CASSQEVGGAKNIQYF.

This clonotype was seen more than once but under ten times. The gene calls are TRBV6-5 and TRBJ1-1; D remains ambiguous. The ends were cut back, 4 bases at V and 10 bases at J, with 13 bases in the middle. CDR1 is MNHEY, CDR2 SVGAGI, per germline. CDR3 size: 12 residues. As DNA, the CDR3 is TGTGCCAGCAGTTCCGCCCAAAGTGGAGCTTTCTTT. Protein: CASSSAQSGAFF.

CDR3 amino acids: CASSLTVPYGYTF. CDR3 sequence (DNA): TGTGCCAGCAGCTTAACAGTGCCCTATGGCTACACCTTC. The chain links TRBV7-9 to TRBJ1-2; D unresolved. The CDR3 length is 13 residues. Trimming took 2 bases from V and 4 from J, leaving 8 bases between them. In germline, CDR1 is SEHNR, CDR2 FQNEAQ (reference sequence).

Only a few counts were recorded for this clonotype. The CDR3 protein is CASSPRMGGPGTGELFF. CDR3 sequence (DNA): TGCGCCAGCAGCCCCCGGATGGGGGGGCCGGGCACCGGGGAGCTGTTTTTT. The chain links TRBV5-1 to TRBJ2-2, with D possibly TRBD2 on 7 matching bases. Germline V gene sequence: CDR1 SGHRS, CDR2 YFSETQ. The CDR3 consists of 17 residues. V was shortened by 4 bases and J by 4 bases, with 20 bases between the two germline ends.

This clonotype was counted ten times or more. The CDR3 nucleotides are TGTGCCAGCAGTATAGGACAGGAATATGGCTACACCTTC. It codes for CASSIGQEYGYTF. This chain connects TRBV12-3 or TRBV12-4 to TRBJ1-2; TRBD1 agrees at 7 bases. The CDR3 has 13 amino acids. The trim removed 5 bases at V and 5 bases at J, leaving 5 bases unmatched.

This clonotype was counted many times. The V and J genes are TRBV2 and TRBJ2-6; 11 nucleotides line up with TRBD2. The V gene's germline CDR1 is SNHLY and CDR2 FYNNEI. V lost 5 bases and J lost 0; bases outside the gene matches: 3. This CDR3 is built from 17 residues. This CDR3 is CASSLTSGGSGANVLTF. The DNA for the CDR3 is TGTGCCAGCAGTCTAACTAGCGGGGGCTCTGGGGCCAACGTCCTGACTTTC. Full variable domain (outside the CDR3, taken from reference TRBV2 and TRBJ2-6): EPEVTQTPSHQVTQMGQEVILRCVPISNHLYFYWYRQILGQKVEFLVSFYNNEISEKSEIFDDQFSVERPDGSNFTLKIRSTKLEDSAMYFCASSLTSGGSGANVLTFGAGSRLTVL.

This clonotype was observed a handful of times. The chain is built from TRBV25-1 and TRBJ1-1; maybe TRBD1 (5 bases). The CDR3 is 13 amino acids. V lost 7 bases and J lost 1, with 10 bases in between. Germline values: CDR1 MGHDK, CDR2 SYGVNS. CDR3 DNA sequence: TGTGCCAGCATTGGGCAGGGGAACACTGAAGCTTTCTTT. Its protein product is CASIGQGNTEAFF.

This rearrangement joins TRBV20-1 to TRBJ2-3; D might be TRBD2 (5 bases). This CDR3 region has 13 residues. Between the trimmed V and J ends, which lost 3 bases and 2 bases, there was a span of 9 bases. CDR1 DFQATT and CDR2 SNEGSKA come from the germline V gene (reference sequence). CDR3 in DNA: TGCAGTGCTAGTTACGGGAACACAGATACGCAGTATTTT. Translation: CSASYGNTDTQYF.

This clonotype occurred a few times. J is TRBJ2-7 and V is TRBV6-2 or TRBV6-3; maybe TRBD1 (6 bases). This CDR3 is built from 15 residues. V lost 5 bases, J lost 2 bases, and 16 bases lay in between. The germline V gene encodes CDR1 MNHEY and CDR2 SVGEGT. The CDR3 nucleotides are TGTGCCAGCAGTCCTGACAGGTCGGGACCCTACGAGCAGTACTTC. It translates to CASSPDRSGPYEQYF.

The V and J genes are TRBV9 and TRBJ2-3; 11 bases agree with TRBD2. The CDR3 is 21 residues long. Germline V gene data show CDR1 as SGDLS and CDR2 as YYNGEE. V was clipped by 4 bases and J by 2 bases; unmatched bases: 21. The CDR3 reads CASSTDPGSVAGGSYTDTQYF. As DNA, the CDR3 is TGTGCCAGCAGCACCGACCCGGGGTCGGTAGCGGGAGGGTCGTACACAGATACGCAGTATTTT. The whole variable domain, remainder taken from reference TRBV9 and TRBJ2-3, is DSGVTQTPKHLITATGQRVTLRCSPRSGDLSVYWYQQSLDQGLQFLIQYYNGEERAKGNILERFSAQQFPDLHSELNLSSLELGDSALYFCASSTDPGSVAGGSYTDTQYFGPGTRLTVL.

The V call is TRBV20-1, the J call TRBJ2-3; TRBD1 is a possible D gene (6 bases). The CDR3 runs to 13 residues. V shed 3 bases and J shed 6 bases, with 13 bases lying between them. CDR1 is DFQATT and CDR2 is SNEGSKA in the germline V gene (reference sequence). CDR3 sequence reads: CSASNRVGDTQYF. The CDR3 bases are TGCAGTGCTAGTAACAGGGTCGGGGATACGCAGTATTTT.

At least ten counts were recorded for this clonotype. CDR3 sequence (DNA): TGTGCCAGCAGCCCTGGACTAGACACCATATATTTT. Amino acids: CASSPGLDTIYF. V gene TRBV12-3 or TRBV12-4 combines with J gene TRBJ1-3, with no clear D. The length of the CDR3 is 12 residues. The V and J ends lost 6 bases and 8 bases respectively, with 11 bases between them.

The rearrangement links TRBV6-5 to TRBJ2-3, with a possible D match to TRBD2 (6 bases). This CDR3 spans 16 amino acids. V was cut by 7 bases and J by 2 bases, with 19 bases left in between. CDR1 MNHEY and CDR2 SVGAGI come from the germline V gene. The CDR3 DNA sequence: TGTGCCAGCAACCCCCGCGTAGCGGCTCTCACAGATACGCAGTATTTT. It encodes CASNPRVAALTDTQYF.

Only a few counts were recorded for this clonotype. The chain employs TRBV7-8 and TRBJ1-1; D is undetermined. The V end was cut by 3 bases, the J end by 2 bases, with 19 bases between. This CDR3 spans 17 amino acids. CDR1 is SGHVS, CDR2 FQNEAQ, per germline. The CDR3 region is CASSLEKGRGINTEAFF. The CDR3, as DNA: TGTGCCAGCAGCTTGGAAAAAGGTAGAGGAATAAACACTGAAGCTTTCTTT. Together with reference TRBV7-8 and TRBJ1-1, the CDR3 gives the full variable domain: GAGVSQSPRYKVAKRGQDVALRCDPISGHVSLFWYQQALGQGPEFLTYFQNEAQLDKSGLPSDRFFAERPEGSVSTLKIQRTQQEDSAVYLCASSLEKGRGINTEAFFGQGTRLTVV.

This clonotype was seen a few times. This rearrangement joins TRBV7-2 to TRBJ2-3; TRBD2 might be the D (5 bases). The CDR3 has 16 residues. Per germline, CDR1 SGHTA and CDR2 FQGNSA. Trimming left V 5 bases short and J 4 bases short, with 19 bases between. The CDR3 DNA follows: TGTGCCAGCAGCCTACGGACGGTGCCCGGGGCAGATACGCAGTATTTT. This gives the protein CASSLRTVPGADTQYF.

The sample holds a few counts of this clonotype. The chain's CDR3 is CASSLSGGYYNEQFF. The CDR3, as DNA: TGTGCCAGCAGCCTTAGCGGGGGGTACTACAATGAGCAGTTCTTC. The V and J genes are TRBV7-3 and TRBJ2-1; 10 nucleotides match TRBD2. The CDR3 loop spans 15 amino acids. V dropped 5 bases and J dropped 3; count of bases not matched to a gene: 4. Looked up from germline, CDR1 is SGHTA and CDR2 is FQGTGA.

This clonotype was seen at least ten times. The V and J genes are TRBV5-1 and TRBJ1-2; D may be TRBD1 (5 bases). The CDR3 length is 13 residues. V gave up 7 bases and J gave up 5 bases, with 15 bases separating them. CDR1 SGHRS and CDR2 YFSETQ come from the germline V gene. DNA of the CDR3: TGCGCCAGCGGGGAAGGGACGTTGTATGGCTACACCTTC. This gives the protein CASGEGTLYGYTF.

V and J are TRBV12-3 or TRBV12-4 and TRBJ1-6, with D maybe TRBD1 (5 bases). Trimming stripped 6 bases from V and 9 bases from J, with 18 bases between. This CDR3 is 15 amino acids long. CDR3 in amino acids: CASSSRGGSGSPLHF. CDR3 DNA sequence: TGTGCCAGCAGCAGCCGTGGGGGTAGTGGTTCACCCCTCCACTTT.

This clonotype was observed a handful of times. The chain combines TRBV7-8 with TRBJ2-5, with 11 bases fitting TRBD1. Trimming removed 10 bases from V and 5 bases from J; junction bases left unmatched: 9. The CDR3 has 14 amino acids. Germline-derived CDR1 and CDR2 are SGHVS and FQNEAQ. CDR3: CATNNRDRGETQYF. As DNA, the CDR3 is TGTGCCACCAATAACCGGGACAGGGGGGAGACCCAGTACTTC.

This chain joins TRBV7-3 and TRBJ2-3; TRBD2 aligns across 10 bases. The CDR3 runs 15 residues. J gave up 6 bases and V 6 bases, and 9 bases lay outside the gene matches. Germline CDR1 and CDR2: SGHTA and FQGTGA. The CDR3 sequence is CASRGAGGPSDTQYF. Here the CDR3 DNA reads TGTGCCAGCAGAGGAGCGGGAGGGCCTTCCGATACGCAGTATTTT. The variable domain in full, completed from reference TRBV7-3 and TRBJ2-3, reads GAGVSQTPSNKVTEKGKYVELRCDPISGHTALYWYRQSLGQGPEFLIYFQGTGAADDSGLPNDRFFAVRPEGSVSTLKIQRTERGDSAVYLCASRGAGGPSDTQYFGPGTRLTVL.

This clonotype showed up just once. The CDR3: CASSSPGTGVRDQYF. CDR3 sequence (DNA): TGTGCCAGCAGCTCTCCCGGGACCGGCGTTAGGGACCAGTACTTC. The chain has TRBV7-9 and TRBJ2-5; perhaps D is TRBD1 or TRBD2 (5 bases each). The CDR3 consists of 15 residues. From germline, CDR1 is SEHNR and CDR2 FQNEAQ (reference sequence). V was trimmed by 4 bases and J by 10 bases, leaving 22 bases between them.

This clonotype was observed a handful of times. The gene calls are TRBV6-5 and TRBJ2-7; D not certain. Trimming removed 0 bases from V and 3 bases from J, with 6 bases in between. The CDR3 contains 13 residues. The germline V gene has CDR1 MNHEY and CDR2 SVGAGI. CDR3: CASSYSLGYEQYF. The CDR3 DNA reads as TGTGCCAGCAGTTACTCCTTGGGCTACGAGCAGTACTTC.

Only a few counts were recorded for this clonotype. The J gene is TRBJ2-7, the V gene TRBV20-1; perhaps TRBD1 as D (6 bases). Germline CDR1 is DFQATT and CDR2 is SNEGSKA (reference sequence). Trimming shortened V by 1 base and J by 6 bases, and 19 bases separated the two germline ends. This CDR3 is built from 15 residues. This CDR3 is CSARGIPGQNLEQYF. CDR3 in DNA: TGCAGTGCTAGAGGGATTCCGGGACAAAATCTCGAGCAGTACTTC.